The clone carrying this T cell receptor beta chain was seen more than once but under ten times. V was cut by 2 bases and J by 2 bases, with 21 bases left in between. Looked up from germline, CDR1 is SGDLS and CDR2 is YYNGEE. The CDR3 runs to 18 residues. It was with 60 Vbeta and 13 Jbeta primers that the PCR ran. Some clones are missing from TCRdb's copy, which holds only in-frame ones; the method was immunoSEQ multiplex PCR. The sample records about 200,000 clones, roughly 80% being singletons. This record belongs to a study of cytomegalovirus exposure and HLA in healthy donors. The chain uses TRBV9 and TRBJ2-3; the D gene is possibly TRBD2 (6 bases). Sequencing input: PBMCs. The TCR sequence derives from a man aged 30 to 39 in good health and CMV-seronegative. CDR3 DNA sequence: TGTGCCAGCAGCGTGTCGCTGGAGCGGGCGGATACCACAGATACGCAGTATTTT. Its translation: CASSVSLERADTTDTQYF.